This T cell receptor (beta chain) appears in the sequencing data of a study of cytomegalovirus exposure and HLA in healthy donors. Study findings and constraints: In vitro data verified a few CMV-associated chains as specific for CMV antigens. A later analysis associated some 18,000 TCR beta sequences with HLA alleles at a 0.05 false discovery rate. Earlier analysis looked at TCR beta V segments, and most were productive about 87% or about 30% of the time.

The germline CDR1 and CDR2 sequences are LGHNT and FRNRAP. CDR3 length: 16 residues. The germline V and J ends were trimmed by 0 bases and 6 bases, with 14 bases remaining between them. This PCR relied on a set of 60 Vbeta primers and 13 Jbeta primers. Sequenced by immunoSEQ multiplex PCR; TCRdb stores in-frame clones only, minus some. The table for this sample gives about 160,000 clones. In the case of this clone: The antigen is unknown.

This chain links TRBV12-5 with TRBJ2-2; TRBD2 is a possible D gene (5 bases). The specimen was PBMCs. The receptor's source is a woman in her sixties in good health and CMV-seronegative. The CDR3 is CASGLVEGVGSGELFF. DNA for the CDR3: TGTGCTAGTGGTTTGGTTGAGGGAGTAGGATCCGGGGAGCTGTTTTTT.